The TCR beta chain under discussion was sequenced for a study of cytomegalovirus exposure and HLA in healthy donors (dated by TCRdb to the late 2010s). About the full investigation: An earlier analysis of roughly 500 of the donors reported about 250 Gb of sequence data and 117 million unique TCR beta sequences from approximately 180 million T cells. A later genetic analysis used genome-wide SNP genotypes for about three fifths of the 666 donors, treating that subset as a discovery cohort. The genetic ancestry cluster associated with self-reported Caucasian donors included roughly 84% of the 300 to 450 genotyped donors. The aim of the study was to test whether cataloging public T cell receptors could identify signatures of past pathogen exposure. Typing coverage varied by locus: 629-630 donors for A, B, C, DRB1 and DQB1; more than 500 for DQA1; approximately 570 for DPA1; approximately 450 for DPB1. Roughly five DR-DQ haplotypes were handled as single units for association and clustering, since linkage in the cohort was strong. On average, approximately 250,000 unique TCR beta nucleotide sequences were sequenced per donor among about 400 genotyped donors of the cohort, with 15% to 20% of those sequences being non-productive. To predict cytomegalovirus infection status, the study combined high-throughput TCR immunosequencing, statistical association of individual TCRs with disease status, and machine learning. The later analysis used no new phenotypic data to find candidate immune exposures, relying instead on TCR beta sequences and their occurrence across donors. Both class I and class II loci were covered by HLA typing, at four-digit resolution. All discovery cohort repertoires had been generated using a single sequencing platform. Along with the approximately 670-subject first cohort, a separate validation cohort of 120 different subjects was used. In an earlier analysis of roughly 600 of the donors, high-throughput TCR beta sequencing was used to judge whether each TCR beta V gene segment behaved as functional or pseudogenic. Donor age, sex, ethnicity and CMV serostatus were compiled together with the repertoire data. A later analysis re-examined previously published TCR beta repertoires from about 700 donors and added high-resolution HLA genotyping to investigate patterns of TCR occurrence. The study used immunosequencing to profile the T cell repertoires of around 600 subjects and linked those repertoires to cytomegalovirus serostatus. An early release covering over 500 HLA-typed donors comprised about 310 gigabases of sequencing data and approximately 85 million unique TCR sequences.

With respect to this clone: The antigen this receptor binds is unknown. A read error may produce the germline difference seen at one junction end.

Beyond this particular receptor, the publication reports: V-gene and J-gene trimming of TCR beta chains was associated with a missense DCLRE1C variant in a later genetic analysis, and the association was replicated in an independent cohort. Linkage disequilibrium might explain the correlated functional status among segregating V segments, but an unknown experimental factor could not be excluded. Presence/absence analyses assumed roughly uniform sequencing depth across donors, an assumption that may not hold. According to a later analysis, most CMV-associated TCR beta chains appeared to be HLA-restricted, and the HLA associations seemed to be driven largely by CMV exposure. The only immune exposure information available for the cohort was CMV serostatus. Most TCR sequences were seen in very few donors, while some public TCRs were found in many individuals. Only TCR beta chains were sequenced in this cohort, and the absence of alpha or paired-chain data limited detectable features. Assigning TCR associations to individual alleles was difficult when HLA alleles, especially DR and DQ, strongly co-occurred. Compared with the 666-donor mean, donors in an Asian-associated ancestry cluster had fewer N-insertions in productive TCRs, according to a later genetic analysis. Some IMGT-functional V segments, including TRBV6-2 and TRBV6-3, could not be told apart with the 87-base-pair reads, so those segments were excluded. Because counts were too low, more than 15 rarely observed V segments, including chromosome 9 orphons, were excluded from the earlier analysis of 500 to 700 of the donors. The authors suggested that the approach could potentially be generalized to other disease states and immunological phenotypes. A later analysis reported that several top co-occurrence clusters appeared linked to parvovirus B19, influenza, CMV and Epstein-Barr virus. The sequencing pipeline was judged likely to have produced a cluster of highly shared sequence variants as a technical artifact. HLA typing was unavailable for some donors at each locus, so association tests used only the typed subset. In an earlier analysis of a few hundred of the donors, most TCR beta V segments were observed in productive rearrangements about 90% or about 30% of the time, broadly matching IMGT annotations. Compared with equally common non-associated chains, HLA-associated TCR beta chains in a later analysis were more clonally expanded and had lower generation probabilities. The study gave a list of about 150 TCR beta chains associated with cytomegalovirus. A few of the identified cytomegalovirus-associated TCR beta chains were confirmed in vitro to be specific for cytomegalovirus antigens. In a later analysis, 16,951 TCR beta sequences were associated with specific HLA alleles at a false discovery rate of 0.05. The classifier was reported to diagnose cytomegalovirus status with high specificity and sensitivity in both the original cohort and the validation cohort. A further reported finding was that TCR beta sequences accurately predicted the HLA-A and HLA-B alleles for most subjects in the first cohort. A later analysis found that TCR association rates varied across HLA loci, with DRB1 alleles showing the most associated TCRs and HLA-C alleles the fewest.

In the germline V gene (reference sequence), CDR1 corresponds to SEHNR and CDR2 to FQNEAQ. Counted from cysteine to phenylalanine, this CDR3 has 13 amino acids. The sequence is cut down to CDR3 DNA, 39 bases in frame from base 1. The library was obtained by the immunoSEQ multiplex PCR assay. A mixture of 60 forward primers for TCR Vbeta segments and 13 reverse primers for TCR Jbeta segments was used in the multiplex PCR. A multiplex PCR assay on genomic DNA amplified the CDR3 region of rearranged TCR beta genes. Amplified TCR beta libraries were sequenced as 87-base-pair reads on the Illumina HiSeq System. On the authors' methods: In a later analysis, around 80 million unique TCR beta chains were counted across the approximately 620 repertoires, and some 10 million of these chains were shared by at least two donors. Raw reads were error-corrected and collapsed into unique sequences with a nearest-neighbor algorithm that merged closely related sequences to remove PCR and sequencing errors. CDR3 sequences were aligned to IMGT reference sequences to assign V, D and J gene segments. For a sequence to be retained, at least a six-nucleotide match to both a V gene segment and a J gene segment was required. A rearrangement was called productive if the CDR3 had no stop codons and remained in frame with V and J, and every other rearrangement was called non-productive. Following IMGT convention, CDR3 was defined as the stretch from the second conserved V-encoded cysteine to the conserved J-encoded phenylalanine. In an earlier analysis of approximately 500 of the donors, sequences lacking an unambiguous match to a single V gene segment were excluded. An earlier analysis of 450 to 650 of the donors called V segments functional above 56.7% productive rearrangements and segregating when the between-donor standard deviation exceeded 5%. To diagnose cytomegalovirus status from the catalog of TCR beta chain sequences, a statistical classification framework was built. V and J gene assignment, in a later analysis, came from comparing TCR nucleotide sequences with IMGT/GENE-DB human TR gene sequences. In a later analysis, CDR3 sequences and most-parsimonious VDJ recombination scenarios were assigned using the TCRdist pipeline. In a later analysis, every TCR beta chain was defined by the combination of its CDR3 amino acid sequence and its V-gene family, and reads without a unique V-gene family were dropped. In a later analysis, a few hundred highly shared, low-generation-probability nucleotide sequences were removed to address suspected cross-contamination and a sequencing artifact. In a later analysis, a clonal expansion index for each public chain was calculated from normalized within-repertoire ranks of inferred template counts. In a later analysis, generation probabilities were computed using a VDJ recombination model fitted to out-of-frame rearrangements, and the results were checked against IGoR. Hypergeometric tests were used in a later analysis to score TCR-TCR, TCR-HLA and TCR-CMV co-occurrence, with a repertoire-size bias correction applied to the TCR pairs. False discovery rates were estimated in a later analysis by permuting HLA or CMV assignments 20 times. In a later analysis, co-occurring TCRs were grouped with DBSCAN, and TCRdist sequence similarity was added when clustering was performed within HLA-allele-positive subsets. For co-occurrence clustering, repertoires with fewer than 30,000 or more than 120,000 public chains were excluded, along with 5 or 6 repertoires with anomalous nucleotide sharing. This is the immuneACCESS table as TCRdb keeps it, with only in-frame sequences that have V and J called. A part of the clones is gone; compared with another copy, unresolved V genes explain less than half, and the rest is unexplained. That table gives V, J and clone size, and the DNA gave D and trimming. Within this sample are 90,000 to 120,000 clones, with approximately 68% of them counted one time only. The biggest ten clones account for 4% to 5.5% of the sample.

The cohort consisted of some 730 healthy bone marrow donors. At the time of sampling, all cohort members were nominally healthy, though unrecorded immune exposures were likely present. The donor was CMV seropositive and was included in the group of 290 or so seropositive cohort members. A peripheral blood sample was provided by each donor, and peripheral blood mononuclear cells were used for TCR beta sequencing. Genomic DNA was extracted from the blood cell samples with the Qiagen DNeasy Blood Extraction Kit. The sequence came from a woman younger than 30 in good health and CMV-seropositive. The chain is assembled from TRBV7-9 and TRBJ1-1; the D gene identity is not certain. The sample consisted of PBMCs. Here the CDR3 is given as CSSSLDMNTEAFF. The sequenced DNA is TGTTCCAGCAGCTTAGACATGAACACTGAAGCTTTCTTT. Here the CDR3 is joined to the reference TRBV7-9 and TRBJ1-1 genes, and the full variable domain is: DTGVSQNPRHKITKRGQNVTFRCDPISEHNRLYWYRQTLGQGPEFLTYFQNEAQLEKSRLLSDRFSAERPKGSFSTLEIQRTEQGDSAMYLCSSSLDMNTEAFFGQGTRLTVV.